This TCR beta chain is from a study of shared clonotypes between healthy human individuals (dated by TCRdb to 2018 to 2020). About the investigation overall: Three men and two women, aged 18 to 49 years, made up the cohort. For each donor, three plates each were used for CD4 naive and CD4 memory, two plates were used for CD8 naive, and one plate was used for CD8 memory. The study deeply sequenced blood TCR repertoires of about 5 healthy adults to estimate repertoire size and the extent of clonotype sharing between individuals. To increase sequencing depth and limit assay-specific biases, TCR repertoire library preparation and sequencing were carried out by different laboratories using diverse techniques. Between about 0.94 and 8.9 billion PBMCs per donor were obtained by leukapheresis.

Trimming costs V 4 bases and J 9 bases, and their ends lie 14 bases apart. Per the germline V gene, SGHRS is the CDR1 and YFSETQ is the CDR2. From its cysteine to its phenylalanine, the CDR3 spans 13 amino acids. The retained sequence is limited to the CDR3, 39 bases, with the frame set at the first base. Using the deep immunoSEQ assay, TCR CDR3 regions were amplified from genomic DNA by multiplex PCR. Extracted genomic DNA from each cell subset was spread evenly across all wells of several immunoSEQ 96-well plates, with each plate serving as a replicate. For sorted subsets, about 200 ng genomic DNA, equal to 30,000 to 35,000 T cell genomes, was loaded into each replicate PCR. Purified libraries were measured with a Qubit 3.0 fluorometer, size-checked on a Bioanalyzer 2100, and measured again with the KAPA Library Quantification kit. Every immunoSEQ 96-well plate was sequenced on a dedicated single-read 150-cycle Illumina NextSeq 550 flow cell. On the authors' methods: Because the immunoSEQ output included only junctional sequences and no quality scores, the filtering could not be the same as the filtering used for full-length reads. Sequences were annotated with PyIR, a Python wrapper for IgBLAST v1.9, and V/J genes and CDR3 were assigned using IMGT germline references. Reads were filtered out if the reads had weak V/J assignments (E-value above 1e-6), no CDR3, stop codons, out-of-frame junctions, or ambiguous translated residues. V3J clonotypes were defined as sequences sharing the same inferred V gene, J gene, and CDR3 amino acid sequence. To compute the percentage overlap between repertoires, the number of shared unique clonotypes was divided by the size of the smaller repertoire. RTK rarefaction, the Chao1 estimator, and Recon v2.1 estimates of unobserved clonotypes were used to assess repertoire richness. For all TCRbeta clonotypes obtained by the gDNA method from a few donors, generation probabilities were computed with OLGA. TCRdb took over this immuneACCESS table, retaining in-frame rearrangements with V and J assigned. Such tables are incomplete; in checked studies, under half of the missing clones stem from an unresolved V gene, and the remainder is unexplained. V and J calls and clone size are those listed in that table; D and trimming were worked out from the DNA. The sample table contains about 820,000 clones; only one count was recorded for over 90% of them. 20% to 30% of the sample lies in the top ten.

The paper as a whole reports these results and caveats: Even with the large sequencing depth, rarefaction of the sorted-subset datasets indicated that sequencing was incomplete. The small number of donors limited the genetic and exposure-history diversity represented. Across four donors, around 5% of naive CD4, over 3% of naive CD8, about 2.3% of memory CD4, and about 0.4% of memory CD8 clonotypes were shared. Larger estimated clonotype richness was generally found for naive subsets than for memory subsets. Pairwise subsampling led to the expectation that sequencing depth would affect the degree of clonotype sharing among donors. Higher generation probabilities were observed for clonotypes shared by all four sorted-subset donors than for non-shared clonotypes. Sampling was restricted to blood, and TCR repertoires in tissue are likely to differ from TCR repertoires in blood.

Turning to this clone: This receptor's antigen is unknown. Base-call qualities are not available, and no considerably larger clone is one nucleotide away.

For the CD8 naive samples, CD45RO-negative cells were positively selected for CCR7, yielding a CD45RA+CCR7+ population from which TemRA cells were excluded. The donors were healthy, HIV-negative adults with no recently reported acute infections or vaccinations. Every donor was a Caucasian adult living in Nashville, Tennessee, USA. Blood was collected by leukapheresis, and PBMCs were isolated by Ficoll-Histopaque density gradient centrifugation and then cryopreserved in liquid nitrogen vapor phase. Analytical flow cytometry was used to check the purity and quantity of each magnetically sorted T cell population. Genomic DNA was isolated from each sorted fraction and quantified by UV absorbance on a Nanodrop 2000c.

The TCR sequence derives from a man under 40 in good health. The sequence joins TRBV5-1 to TRBJ1-3; the D segment could be TRBD1, given 6 matching bases. The sample was naive CD8+ T cells sorted from blood. Taken with the paper, the label for cell subset or site translates to: CD45RA+CCR7+. DNA sequence: TGCGCCAGCAGCGCGGACAGCTTGGGCACCATATATTTT. The translation is CASSADSLGTIYF. Full variable domain (CDR3 extended with the reference TRBV5-1 and TRBJ1-3 proteins): KAGVTQTPRYLIKTRGQQVTLSCSPISGHRSVSWYQQTPGQGLQFLFEYFSETQRNKGNFPGRFSGRQFSNSRSEMNVSTLELGDSALYLCASSADSLGTIYFGEGSWLTVV.